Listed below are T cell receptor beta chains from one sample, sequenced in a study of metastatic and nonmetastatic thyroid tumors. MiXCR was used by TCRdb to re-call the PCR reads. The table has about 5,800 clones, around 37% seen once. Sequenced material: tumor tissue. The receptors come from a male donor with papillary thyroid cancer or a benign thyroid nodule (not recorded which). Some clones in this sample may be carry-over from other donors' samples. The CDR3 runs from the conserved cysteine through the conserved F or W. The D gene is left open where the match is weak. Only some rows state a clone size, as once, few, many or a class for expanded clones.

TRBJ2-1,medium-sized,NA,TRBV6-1,TGTGCCAGCACGGGTCAGGGTCAGAACAATGAGCAGTTCTTC,CASTGQGQNNEQFF
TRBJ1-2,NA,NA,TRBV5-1,TGCGCCAGCAGCATCGGGACTCCCAACTATGGCTACACCTTC,CASSIGTPNYGYTF
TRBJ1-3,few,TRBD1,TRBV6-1,TGTGCCAGCAGTCTGACAGGGGGAACTGGAAACACCATATATTTT,CASSLTGGTGNTIYF
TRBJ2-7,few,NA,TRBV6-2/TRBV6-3,TGTGCCAGCTCGGGACCCACGTCTAACGAGCAGTACTTC,CASSGPTSNEQYF
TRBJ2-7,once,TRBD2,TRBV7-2,TGTGCCAGCAGCTTAAAGGCGGGGGCCTACGAGCAGTACTTC,CASSLKAGAYEQYF
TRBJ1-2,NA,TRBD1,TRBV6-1,TGTGCCAGCAGTTTTGGCGGGACAGGGAACCTCTATGGCTACACCTTC,CASSFGGTGNLYGYTF
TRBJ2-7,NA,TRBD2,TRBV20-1,TGCAGTGCTAGGGACTTAAGCGGGAGGGAGTACGAGCAGTACTTC,CSARDLSGREYEQYF
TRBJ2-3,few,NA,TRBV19,TGTGCCAGTAGAGACAGAGGACGCACAGATACGCAGTATTTT,CASRDRGRTDTQYF
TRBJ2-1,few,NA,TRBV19,TGTGCCAGTAGCCCCGGGACCACTTTCCGGTTCTTC,CASSPGTTFRFF
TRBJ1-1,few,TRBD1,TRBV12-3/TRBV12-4,TGTGCCAGCAGACCTCGACAGGGTTCGGGGACTGAAGCTTTCTTT,CASRPRQGSGTEAFF
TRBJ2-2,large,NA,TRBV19,TGTGCCAGTAGTCCTTGGACAGCCACCGGGGAGCTGTTTTTT,CASSPWTATGELFF
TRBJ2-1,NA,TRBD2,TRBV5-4,TGTGCCAGCAGCTTCCTGACTAGCGGGGGGTCCAATGAGCAGTTCTTC,CASSFLTSGGSNEQFF
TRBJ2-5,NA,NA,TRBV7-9,TGTGCCAGCAGCCCCGGGGGTCCGTACCAAGAGACCCAGTACTTC,CASSPGGPYQETQYF
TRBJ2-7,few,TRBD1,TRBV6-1,TGTGCCAGCAGTCCCACTGGGACAGGGTACATGTCAAACGAGCAGTACTTC,CASSPTGTGYMSNEQYF
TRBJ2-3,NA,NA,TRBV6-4,TGTGCCAGCAGTGCTAGCGGCACAGATACGCAGTATTTT,CASSASGTDTQYF
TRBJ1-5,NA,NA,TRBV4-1,TGCGCCAGCAGCCAAGATCGGCAGTTTCGTGGGCCCCAGCATTTT,CASSQDRQFRGPQHF
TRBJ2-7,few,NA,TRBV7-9,TGTGCCAGCAGCTTAGCGTTAGGGGAGCAGTACTTC,CASSLALGEQYF
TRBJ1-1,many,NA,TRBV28,TGTGCCAGCACTACCGACACTGAAGCTTTCTTT,CASTTDTEAFF
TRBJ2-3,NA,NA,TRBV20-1,TGCAGTGCTAGTAAGCGGAGGGGGCCCACAGATACGCAGTATTTT,CSASKRRGPTDTQYF
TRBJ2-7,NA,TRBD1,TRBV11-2,TGTGCCAGCAGCTTCCGGGACAGGGCCTACGAGCAGTACTTC,CASSFRDRAYEQYF
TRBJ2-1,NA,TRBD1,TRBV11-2,TGTGCCAGCAGCTTACACCAGGGGGCAGGGGGCAATGAGCAGTTCTTC,CASSLHQGAGGNEQFF
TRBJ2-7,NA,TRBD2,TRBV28,TGTGCCAGCAGCTTTGAGGTCCTAGCGGGAGGCTACGAGCAGTACTTC,CASSFEVLAGGYEQYF
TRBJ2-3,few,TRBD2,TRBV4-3,TGCGCCAGCAGCCAAAGCGGGATCCTCACAGATACGCAGTATTTT,CASSQSGILTDTQYF
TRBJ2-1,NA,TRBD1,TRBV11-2,TGTGCCAGCAGCCTGGCACAGGGGGCTTTCAATGAGCAGTTCTTC,CASSLAQGAFNEQFF
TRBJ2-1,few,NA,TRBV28,TGTGCCAGCAGTTTATGCAGGGAGTGGCAGTTCTTC,CASSLCREWQFF
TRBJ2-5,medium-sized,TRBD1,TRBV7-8,TGTGCCAGCAGCTCAGGGGGTCGTCGAGGGAAAGAGACCCAGTACTTC,CASSSGGRRGKETQYF
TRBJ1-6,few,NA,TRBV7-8,TGTGCCAGCAGCTCCCGGTCCCTCCAGGGAGCCCTCCACTTT,CASSSRSLQGALHF
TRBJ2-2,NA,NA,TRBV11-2,TGTGCCAGCAGCCCAAGCTTCGGGGAGCTGTTTTTT,CASSPSFGELFF
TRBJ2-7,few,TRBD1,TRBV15,TGTGCCACCAGCAGAAACCGGGACAGTTACGAGCAGTACTTC,CATSRNRDSYEQYF
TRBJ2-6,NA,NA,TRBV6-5,TGTGCCAGCAGTTATGGGGGGCTAACAACTGGGGCCAACGTCCTGACTTTC,CASSYGGLTTGANVLTF
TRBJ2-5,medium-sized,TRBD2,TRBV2,TGTGCCAGTAAGACTAGCTACGCACAAGAGACCCAGTACTTC,CASKTSYAQETQYF
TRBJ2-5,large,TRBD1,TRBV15,TGTGCCACCAGCACCAGACAGGGAAAAGAGACCCAGTACTTC,CATSTRQGKETQYF
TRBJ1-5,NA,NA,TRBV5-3,TGTGCCAGTAAACCTCGACATCTTGACAATCAGCCCCAGCATTTT,CASKPRHLDNQPQHF
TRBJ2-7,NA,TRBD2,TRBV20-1,TGCAGTGCTAGAAGGGGACTAGGCTCCTACGAGCAGTACTTC,CSARRGLGSYEQYF
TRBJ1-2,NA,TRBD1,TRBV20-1,TGCAGTGCTCGAGAACAGGGGGTCTATGGCTACACCTTC,CSAREQGVYGYTF
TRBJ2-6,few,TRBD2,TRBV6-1,TGTGCCAGCAGTTCCCCGGGAGGGACTGGGGCCAACGTCCTGACTTTC,CASSSPGGTGANVLTF
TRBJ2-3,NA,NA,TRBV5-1,TGCGCCAGCACACCTGGACTGGAAGGCACAGATGCGCAGTATTTT,CASTPGLEGTDAQYF
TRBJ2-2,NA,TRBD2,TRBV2,TGTGCCAGCAGTGAACTAGCGGGGTCCGGGGAGCTGTTTTTT,CASSELAGSGELFF
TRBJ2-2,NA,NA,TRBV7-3,TGTGCCAGCATCTCCGGAAGGCCGAACACCGGGGAGCTGTTTTTT,CASISGRPNTGELFF
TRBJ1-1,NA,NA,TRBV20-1,TGCAGTGCTATTCCAGGGCAACGCTATGAAGCTTTCTTT,CSAIPGQRYEAFF